This TCR beta chain was found in a study of T cells in Graves' hyperthyroidism and ophthalmopathy. Study in general: Specimen type is peripheral blood, collected at initial diagnosis prior to any treatment.

Amplified TCR beta CDR3 regions derived from RNA transcripts. First-round RT-PCR of the TCR CDR3 relied on the HTBI primer set. TCRdb analysed the multiplex PCR reads with MiXCR anew, one entry per CDR3 protein. The table records 300,000 to 350,000 distinct CDR3 sequences, 14% of them present only once. Study-wide points: Most thyroid clonotypes with frequency above 0.001 were detected in blood.

This clonotype was seen a handful of times. The antigen is not known. Stable disease denoted Graves' hyperthyroidism without ophthalmopathy progression within 18 months. CDR1 is MNHNS and CDR2 is SASEGT in the germline V gene. Trimming removed 6 bases at V and 6 bases at J, with 12 bases between. CDR3 length: 12 residues. This clonotype was obtained from a woman younger than 45 with Graves' hyperthyroidism. The chain combines TRBV6-1 with TRBJ2-7, with D tentatively TRBD1 (6 bases). Sequencing was done on a sample of blood. Written as DNA, the CDR3 is TGTGCCAGCAGAACCCAGGGGCTCGAGCAGTACTTC. Protein product: CASRTQGLEQYF.